This TCR beta chain was captured in a study of CD8+CD57+ T cells in acquired aplastic anemia. Before being chosen for sequencing, patients had shown CD8+CD57+ cell expansion by flow cytometry. There were no patients without severe acquired aplastic anemia. Patients were treatment-naive when blood was sampled. Both TCR beta VDJ combination and CDR3 sequence profiling were carried out. Genomic DNA was the template for this profiling. TCRdb passed the reads through MiXCR, listing each CDR3 protein once. The sample comprises about 150,000 distinct CDR3 sequences, approximately 52% of which are singletons, and over 9.5% rests with the top ten. As regards this clonotype: Its matching antigen is unknown.

The germline V and J ends were trimmed by 5 bases and 10 bases, with 15 bases remaining between them. The CDR3 length is 13 residues. The V gene's germline CDR1 is SGHTA and CDR2 FQGNSA. Study results and caveats: CD8+ Simpson's diversity did not differ significantly between patients and controls. Patients had roughly 30 CD8+ CDR3 sequences in common with controls (the shared set).

The receptor was isolated from a human donor with aplastic anemia. The chain combines TRBV7-2 with TRBJ2-1; no firm D call. The material sequenced was sorted CD4+, CD8+, or CD8+CD57+ T cells (not recorded which) from PBMCs. The CDR3 is CASSQKRTREQFF. The DNA for the CDR3 is TGTGCCAGCAGCCAAAAGAGGACCCGGGAGCAGTTCTTC.